The clone carrying this T cell receptor (beta chain) came up a few times. What it binds is not known. This PCR relied on a set of 60 Vbeta primers and 13 Jbeta primers. The data were produced by immunoSEQ multiplex PCR, yet TCRdb's version contains in-frame clones alone and is incomplete. The sample shows 140,000 or so clones, 65% to 85% of them seen only once. The CDR3 is made up of 16 amino acids. Germline values: CDR1 SGHDN, CDR2 FVKESK. V dropped 4 bases and J dropped 7 bases, with 22 bases sitting between them. These data originate in a study of cytomegalovirus exposure and HLA in healthy donors. Overall study: Caucasian-associated ancestry cluster membership applied to under 85% of nearly 400 genotyped donors.

General study points: When analyzed later, the rates of TCR association showed variation by HLA locus, with DRB1 the most and HLA-C the fewest. Most TCR sequences were rare, but some public TCRs occurred in many donors.

The chain uses TRBV14 and TRBJ1-1; no clear D. The receptor was derived from a woman between 40 and 50 years old in good health and CMV-seropositive. The sequencing input was PBMCs. CDR3 residues: CASSPQSPFGGNEAFF. DNA for the CDR3: TGTGCCAGCAGCCCGCAATCCCCGTTTGGTGGCAATGAAGCTTTCTTT.